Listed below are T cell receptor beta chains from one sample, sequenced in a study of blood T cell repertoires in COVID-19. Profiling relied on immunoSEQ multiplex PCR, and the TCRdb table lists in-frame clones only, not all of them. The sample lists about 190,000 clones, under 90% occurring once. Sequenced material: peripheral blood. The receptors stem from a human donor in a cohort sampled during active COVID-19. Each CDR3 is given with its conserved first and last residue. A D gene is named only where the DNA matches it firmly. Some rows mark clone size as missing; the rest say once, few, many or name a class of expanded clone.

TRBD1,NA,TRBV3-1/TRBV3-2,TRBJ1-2,CASSQGSPGAGGSYGYTF,TGTGCCAGCAGCCAAGGTTCCCCGGGGGCAGGGGGCTCCTATGGCTACACCTTC
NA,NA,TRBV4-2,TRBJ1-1,CASSGLVNTEAFF,TGTGCCAGCAGCGGACTGGTGAACACTGAAGCTTTCTTT
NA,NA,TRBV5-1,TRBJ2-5,CASRPTAPRETQYF,TGCGCCAGCAGACCGACAGCCCCTCGGGAGACCCAGTACTTC
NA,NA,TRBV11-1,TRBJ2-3,CASSLDLGDTQYF,TGTGCCAGCAGCTTAGATCTCGGAGATACGCAGTATTTT
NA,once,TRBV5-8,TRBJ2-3,CASSLAQVATDTQYF,TGTGCCAGCAGCTTGGCACAGGTTGCGACAGATACGCAGTATTTT
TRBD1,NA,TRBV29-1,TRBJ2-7,CSVGTGAAYEQYF,TGCAGCGTCGGGACAGGGGCGGCCTACGAGCAGTACTTC
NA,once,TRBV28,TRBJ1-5,CASSLFKWRVGPNHNQPQHF,TGTGCCAGCAGTTTATTCAAGTGGCGGGTAGGTCCGAACCACAATCAGCCCCAGCATTTT
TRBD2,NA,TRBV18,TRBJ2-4,CASSKPLSGGPPIQYF,TGTGCCAGCTCAAAACCCCTTAGCGGGGGCCCCCCCATTCAGTACTTC
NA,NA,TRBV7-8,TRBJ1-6,CASSNAVGSSYNSPLHF,TGTGCCAGCAGCAACGCGGTGGGGAGCTCCTATAATTCACCCCTCCACTTT
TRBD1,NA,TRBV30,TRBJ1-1,CAWTPPGQQPAFF,TGTGCCTGGACCCCACCGGGACAGCAACCAGCTTTCTTT
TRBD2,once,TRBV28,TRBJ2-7,CASSPGLAGLNEQYF,TGTGCCAGCAGCCCCGGACTAGCGGGACTAAACGAGCAGTACTTC
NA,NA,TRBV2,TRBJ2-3,CASRRMRGRTDTQYF,TGTGCCAGCAGGAGGATGCGGGGGCGGACAGATACGCAGTATTTT
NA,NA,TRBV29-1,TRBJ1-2,CSVGPDPEGYTF,TGCAGCGTTGGCCCCGATCCCGAGGGCTACACCTTC
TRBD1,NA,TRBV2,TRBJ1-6,CASSDQTGKGSPLHF,TGTGCCAGCAGTGATCAGACAGGGAAGGGTTCACCCCTCCACTTT
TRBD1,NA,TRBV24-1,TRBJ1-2,CATSDSMGQGDYGYTF,TGTGCCACCAGTGACTCCATGGGACAGGGAGACTATGGCTACACCTTC
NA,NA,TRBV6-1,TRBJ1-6,CASSDLNAKNTPLHF,TGTGCCAGCAGTGATTTAAATGCGAAGAATACACCCCTCCACTTT
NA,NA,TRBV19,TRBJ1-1,CASSRAGRTEAFF,TGTGCCAGTAGTCGAGCAGGGAGGACTGAAGCTTTCTTT